The 11 T cell receptor beta chains in this list originate from one sample, sequenced in a study of blood T cell repertoires in COVID-19. Sequencing used immunoSEQ multiplex PCR; TCRdb keeps in-frame clones, though not all of them. The repertoire holds hundreds of thousands of clones, 75% to 85% seen once, with 5.1% in the top ten. The specimen was peripheral blood. These receptors came from a man aged 50 or older with COVID-19, enrolled during active disease.

The chain combines TRBV6-2 or TRBV6-3 with TRBJ1-2; TRBD1 might be the D (6 bases). V dropped 2 bases and J dropped 2 bases, with 12 bases sitting between them. The CDR3 is 15 amino acids. Germline V CDR1 and CDR2: MNHEY, SVGEGT. The CDR3 sequence: CASSYGQLINYGYTF. In DNA form, the CDR3 reads TGTGCCAGCAGTTACGGACAGCTAATAAACTATGGCTACACCTTC.

This chain connects TRBV5-1 to TRBJ2-6; TRBD1 agrees at 9 bases. J gave up 0 bases and V 3 bases, and 7 bases lay outside the gene matches. The V gene's germline CDR1 is SGHRS and CDR2 YFSETQ. CDR3 length equals 18 residues. CDR3 in DNA: TGCGCCAGCAGCTCCGCCGGGACAGGGATCTCTGGGGCCAACGTCCTGACTTTC. Translated, it gives CASSSAGTGISGANVLTF.

This clone was observed a handful of times. This chain joins TRBV5-1 and TRBJ2-7; 9 bases align to TRBD1. This CDR3 contains 13 residues. With 0 bases clipped from V and 6 bases from J, the junction kept 1 base outside the gene matches. Per the germline V gene, CDR1 is SGHRS and CDR2 is YFSETQ. The CDR3 bases are TGCGCCAGCAGCTTGGGACAGGGGGGCGAGCAGTACTTC. Translation gives CASSLGQGGEQYF.

V gene TRBV18 combines with J gene TRBJ1-2; 8 bases match TRBD1. The CDR3 runs to 15 residues. J lost 2 bases, V lost 4 bases, and 6 bases had no gene match. Germline assignment: CDR1 KGHSH and CDR2 LQKENI. The CDR3: CASSLDRGANYGYTF. The CDR3, as DNA: TGTGCCAGCTCACTAGACAGGGGCGCGAACTATGGCTACACCTTC.

The genes are TRBV27 and TRBJ1-2; TRBD1 agrees at 12 bases. From germline, CDR1 is MNHEY and CDR2 SMNVEV (reference sequence). V lost 4 bases to trimming and J lost 4 bases; unmatched junction nucleotides: 13. The CDR3 spans 18 residues. CDR3: CASSSWGQGATAVYGYTF. For the CDR3, the DNA is TGTGCCAGCAGTTCGTGGGGACAGGGGGCGACGGCCGTCTATGGCTACACCTTC.

This clone was observed a few times. The V call is TRBV6-6, the J call TRBJ2-7, with D perhaps matching TRBD2 (5 bases). The CDR3 is 16 amino acids. V dropped 2 bases and J dropped 0 bases, with 14 bases sitting between them. Germline CDR1 and CDR2: MNHNY and SVGAGI (reference sequence). The CDR3 nucleotides read TGTGCCAGCAGTTACGGGCAGCGGACGGGCTCCTACGAGCAGTACTTC. Residues: CASSYGQRTGSYEQYF.

This chain links TRBV16 with TRBJ1-1; 7 bases agree with TRBD1. The CDR3 has 15 amino acids. Trimming cost V 0 bases and J 7 bases; bases outside gene matches: 8. In germline, CDR1 is KGHSY, CDR2 FQNENV. The CDR3 spells CASSQSLLGGGEAFF. CDR3 DNA sequence: TGTGCCAGCAGCCAATCCTTGTTAGGGGGCGGTGAAGCTTTCTTT. The whole variable domain, filled in from reference TRBV16 and TRBJ1-1, reads GEEVAQTPKHLVRGEGQKAKLYCAPIKGHSYVFWYQQVLKNEFKFLISFQNENVFDETGMPKERFSAKCLPNSPCSLEIQATKLEDSAVYFCASSQSLLGGGEAFFGQGTRLTVV.

The rearrangement joins TRBV11-2 to TRBJ1-6; D not certain. V was clipped by 0 bases and J by 8 bases, with 14 bases between them. Looked up from germline, CDR1 is SGHAT and CDR2 is FQNNGV. This CDR3 has 16 amino acids. CDR3 loop: CASSLDLWSSDSPLHF. The CDR3 bases are TGTGCCAGCAGCTTAGATCTTTGGTCTTCAGATTCACCCCTCCACTTT.

This sequence joins TRBV10-1 and TRBJ2-1; a weak D match, TRBD2 (5 bases). Germline assignment: CDR1 WNHNN and CDR2 SYGVQD (reference sequence). This CDR3 contains 15 residues. V was cut by 0 bases and J by 9 bases, with 15 bases left in between. The CDR3 sequence: CASSESMAGVGEQFF. CDR3 nucleotides: TGCGCCAGCAGTGAGTCGATGGCGGGTGTAGGTGAGCAGTTCTTC.

This CDR3 is CAILLEGAGYTF. CDR3 coding DNA: TGTGCCATCTTGTTAGAGGGGGCTGGCTACACCTTC. This chain links TRBV6-6 with TRBJ1-2; 7 positions match TRBD1. CDR1 and CDR2 from the germline V gene are MNHNY and SVGAGI (reference sequence). V lost 10 bases to trimming and J lost 7 bases; unmatched junction nucleotides: 9. This CDR3 region has 12 residues.

This clone was detected only a few times. The rearrangement links TRBV4-2 to TRBJ2-7; 8 bases agree with TRBD1. CDR1 and CDR2 (germline): LGHNA, YNFKEQ. V trimming: 0 bases; J trimming: 2 bases; junction bases outside the gene matches: 9. The CDR3 runs to 17 residues. The CDR3 is CASSQERGTGYTYEQYF. The CDR3 region has the DNA TGTGCCAGCAGCCAAGAAAGGGGGACAGGTTATACCTACGAGCAGTACTTC.